This T cell receptor beta chain was retrieved from a study of blood T cell repertoires in COVID-19. Study-wide background: Donors in the United States, Italy and Spain gave samples during acute or convalescent COVID-19.

This clone was detected a few times. CDR3 length: 14 amino acids. CDR1 is SGDLS and CDR2 is YYNGEE in the germline V gene. Trimming stripped 4 bases from V and 3 bases from J, with 13 bases between. Sequenced by immunoSEQ multiplex PCR; TCRdb stores in-frame clones only, minus some. The repertoire includes 60,000 to 70,000 clones, around 89% of them detected once, and 10% sits in the top ten. Participants came from about 24 US areas, aged roughly 18 to 95 years. Membership in each cohort depended on participant-reported clinical history. Cohort 3 recovered donors had two negative PCRs, clearance, or symptom resolution.

The genes are TRBV9 and TRBJ1-2; D might be TRBD1 (6 bases). The source of this sequence is a woman aged 40 to 50 who had recovered from COVID-19. Input material: PBMCs or T cells enriched from blood (not recorded which). CDR3 nucleotide sequence: TGTGCCAGCAGCCCGGGACAATCCCACTATGGCTACACCTTC. Translated: CASSPGQSHYGYTF. Full variable domain (missing parts from reference TRBV9 and TRBJ1-2): DSGVTQTPKHLITATGQRVTLRCSPRSGDLSVYWYQQSLDQGLQFLIQYYNGEERAKGNILERFSAQQFPDLHSELNLSSLELGDSALYFCASSPGQSHYGYTFGSGTRLTVV.